What follows are 21 T cell receptor beta chains derived from one specimen sequenced in a study of blood T cells in healthy people across ages. Primers used in a second PCR of about 6 to 11 cycles were a sample-barcoded 5' primer and a J-beta primer mix. MiXCR, applied by TCRdb to the 5' RACE reads, yields one record per CDR3 protein. Of roughly 1.5 million distinct CDR3 sequences detected, around 40% appear once; the ten largest clones hold about 4.1%. Sequencing was done on a sample of blood. The receptors were gathered from a woman aged 18-35 years in good health.

The chain employs TRBV28 and TRBJ2-3, with D unresolved. Germline-derived CDR1 and CDR2 are MDHEN and SYDVKM. The ends were cut back, 1 base at V and 3 bases at J, with 8 bases in the middle. The CDR3 is 14 amino acids. The chain's CDR3 is CASSLSLPTDTQYF. DNA for the CDR3: TGTGCCAGCAGTTTATCCTTGCCGACAGATACGCAGTATTTT.

This sequence joins TRBV14 and TRBJ2-7; D gene ambiguous. Germline V gives CDR1 SGHDN, CDR2 FVKESK. The CDR3 contains 14 residues. The V gene lost 0 bases and the J gene lost 2 bases, with 8 bases spanning the gap. CDR3 loop: CASSQDTLPYEQYF. The CDR3 DNA sequence: TGTGCCAGCAGCCAAGACACACTCCCCTACGAGCAGTACTTC.

The V call is TRBV9, the J call TRBJ1-1; D gene ambiguous. The CDR3 is 16 amino acids. CDR1 is SGDLS and CDR2 is YYNGEE in the germline V gene. Trimming removed 3 bases at V and 0 bases at J, with 15 bases between. For the CDR3, the DNA is TGTGCCAGCAGCGCCCCGAGCGGACTGATGAACACTGAAGCTTTCTTT. The encoded protein is CASSAPSGLMNTEAFF.

This clonotype was counted a single time. The chain links TRBV7-2 to TRBJ2-1; D gene ambiguous. Trimming removed 4 bases from V and 3 bases from J, with 10 bases in between. The CDR3 is 14 amino acids. CDR1 SGHTA and CDR2 FQGNSA come from the germline V gene. CDR3 nucleotide sequence: TGTGCCAGCAGCTCCGGCCCCAACTACAATGAGCAGTTCTTC. It specifies CASSSGPNYNEQFF.

The rearrangement joins TRBV6-6 to TRBJ2-3; D may correspond to TRBD1 or TRBD2 (5 bases each). V lost 8 bases, J lost 3 bases, and 18 bases lay in between. The CDR3 has 15 residues. The germline CDR1 and CDR2 sequences are MNHNY and SVGAGI (reference sequence). The CDR3 nucleotides read TGTGCCAGCGAGGGGAGCGATGTGCGGACAGATACGCAGTATTTT. Its translation is CASEGSDVRTDTQYF.

The V call is TRBV3-1, the J call TRBJ2-5, with TRBD2 identical over 10 bases. The CDR3 contains 17 residues. CDR1 and CDR2 (germline): LGHDT, YNNKEL (reference sequence). V trimming: 0 bases; J trimming: 6 bases; junction bases outside the gene matches: 10. Here the CDR3 reads CASSQERASGSAKTQYF. CDR3 sequence (DNA): TGTGCCAGCAGCCAAGAAAGGGCTAGCGGGAGTGCGAAGACCCAGTACTTC.

This chain links TRBV25-1 with TRBJ1-1; D uncertain. Looked up from germline, CDR1 is MGHDK and CDR2 is SYGVNS. The V end was cut by 6 bases, the J end by 0 bases, with 8 bases between. The CDR3 consists of 13 residues. In DNA form, the CDR3 reads TGTGCCAGCAGGGTAGGGATGAACACTGAAGCTTTCTTT. Its protein product is CASRVGMNTEAFF.

Many counts were recorded for this clonotype. The chain carries TRBV20-1 and TRBJ2-1; 8 bases are shared with TRBD1. The trim removed 5 bases at V and 7 bases at J, leaving 13 bases unmatched. Germline V lookup: CDR1 DFQATT, CDR2 SNEGSKA (reference sequence). This CDR3 has 15 residues. The CDR3 DNA reads as TGCAGTGCTCGTCGGCTGACAGGGGAGGCGAATGAGCAGTTCTTC. Its translation is CSARRLTGEANEQFF.

This clonotype was found a few times. V usage is TRBV4-3 and J usage is TRBJ1-2; 9 nucleotides match TRBD1. J was trimmed by 5 bases and V by 3 bases; bases with no gene match: 7. Germline values: CDR1 LGHNA, CDR2 YSLEER. The CDR3 covers 15 residues. CDR3 region: CASSQNRGRGYGYTF. In nucleotides, the CDR3 is TGCGCCAGCAGCCAGAACAGGGGGCGGGGATATGGCTACACCTTC.

This clonotype was found a few times. V usage is TRBV5-1 and J usage is TRBJ2-1, with D maybe TRBD1 (6 bases). This CDR3 has 14 amino acids. V was shortened by 6 bases and J by 5 bases, with 15 bases between the two germline ends. The germline V gene has CDR1 SGHRS and CDR2 YFSETQ. The CDR3 here is CASNEGVGNNEQFF. In DNA, the CDR3 is TGCGCCAGCAACGAGGGGGTTGGTAACAATGAGCAGTTCTTC.

This clonotype was found once. V is TRBV4-3 and J is TRBJ1-2; D is undetermined. The CDR3 runs 15 residues. The V end was cut by 3 bases, the J end by 6 bases, with 17 bases between. CDR1 and CDR2 (germline): LGHNA, YSLEER. As DNA, the CDR3 is TGCGCCAGCAGCCAGCGCCTTCGGACGGCCGATGGCTACACCTTC. It encodes CASSQRLRTADGYTF.

This clonotype occurred many times. The rearrangement links TRBV27 to TRBJ2-1; 7 nucleotides match TRBD1. This CDR3 comprises 15 residues. After removal of 7 bases from V and 3 bases from J, the junction contained 9 bases not matched to a gene. The germline V gene has CDR1 MNHEY and CDR2 SMNVEV (reference sequence). The CDR3 DNA follows: TGTGCCAGCAAGAGGCCGAGACAGGGCTACAATGAGCAGTTCTTC. Its protein is CASKRPRQGYNEQFF.

The sample holds a few counts of this clonotype. The chain recombines TRBV24-1 with TRBJ2-1, with 8 nucleotides matching TRBD1. Germline values: CDR1 KGHDR, CDR2 SFDVKD. V was pared by 2 bases and J by 4 bases, with 6 bases of the junction left unmatched. CDR3 size: 16 residues. The CDR3 DNA reads TGTGCCACCAGTGATTCCCAGGGGGCTAGGTACAATGAGCAGTTCTTC. Its protein product is CATSDSQGARYNEQFF.

The chain has TRBV11-2 and TRBJ1-2, with 7 bases that match TRBD1. The CDR3 sequence is 18 residues long. J gave up 3 bases and V 4 bases, and 17 bases lay outside the gene matches. CDR1 SGHAT and CDR2 FQNNGV come from the germline V gene. As DNA, the CDR3 is TGTGCCAGCAGCTCCCCGGGACAGACCCCTCTCAGGGACTATGGCTACACCTTC. It translates to CASSSPGQTPLRDYGYTF.

Only a few counts were recorded for this clonotype. The chain is built from TRBV25-1 and TRBJ2-1; 8 nucleotides agree with TRBD2. The V and J ends lost 1 base and 5 bases, in that order; junction bases with no gene match: 10. The CDR3 covers 17 residues. CDR1 MGHDK and CDR2 SYGVNS come from the germline V gene. This chain's CDR3 is CASSEFQAGVKNNEQFF. The CDR3 DNA sequence: TGTGCCAGCAGTGAATTTCAAGCGGGAGTAAAGAACAATGAGCAGTTCTTC.

The chain carries TRBV27 and TRBJ2-1; no definite D call. CDR3 size: 15 residues. CDR1 is MNHEY and CDR2 is SMNVEV in the germline V gene (reference sequence). The germline V and J ends were trimmed by 6 bases and 1 base, with 13 bases remaining between them. CDR3 residues: CASSSDTLSYNEQFF. The CDR3 nucleotides are TGTGCCAGCAGCTCAGACACTCTTTCCTACAATGAGCAGTTCTTC.

In this sample, this clonotype turned up a few times. The chain has TRBV25-1 and TRBJ1-1, with D perhaps TRBD1 (6 bases). This CDR3 contains 13 residues. Trimming pared 8 bases from V and 1 base from J, leaving 11 bases between. Germline CDR1 and CDR2: MGHDK and SYGVNS. This CDR3 reads CASRGQPNTEAFF. CDR3 nucleotide sequence: TGTGCCAGCCGGGGACAACCGAACACTGAAGCTTTCTTT.

The chain is built from TRBV4-1 and TRBJ1-2; the match to TRBD1 covers 7 bases. With V trimmed by 4 bases and J by 4 bases, 15 bases remained unmatched. The V gene's germline CDR1 is MGHRA and CDR2 YSYEKL. The length of the CDR3 is 17 residues. In DNA form, the CDR3 reads TGCGCCAGCAGCCGCCTAACCAGTCTAGGGGGCGCCTATGGCTACACCTTC. Its translation is CASSRLTSLGGAYGYTF.

The rearrangement uses TRBV20-1 and TRBJ2-5; tentatively, D is TRBD1 (6 bases). This CDR3 is 12 amino acids long. Germline CDR1 reads DFQATT; CDR2 reads SNEGSKA (reference sequence). The germline V and J ends were trimmed by 6 bases and 3 bases, with 11 bases remaining between them. CDR3 nucleotides: TGCAGTGCACCGGGACAAGAAGAGACCCAGTACTTC. Protein sequence: CSAPGQEETQYF.

The V call is TRBV12-3 or TRBV12-4, the J call TRBJ1-2, with 10 bases fitting TRBD1. This CDR3 region has 16 residues. After removal of 3 bases from V and 4 bases from J, the junction contained 8 bases not matched to a gene. The CDR3 here is CASSFQGTGAAYGYTF. Here the CDR3 DNA reads TGTGCCAGCAGTTTTCAAGGGACAGGGGCCGCCTATGGCTACACCTTC.

This clonotype appeared a few times. The gene calls are TRBV15 and TRBJ2-1, with D unclear. V lost 0 bases to trimming and J lost 3 bases, with 0 bases between them. This CDR3 region has 12 residues. CDR1 LNHNV and CDR2 YYDKDF come from the germline V gene (reference sequence). The CDR3 DNA reads as TGTGCCACCAGCAGAGACTACAATGAGCAGTTCTTC. This sequence encodes CATSRDYNEQFF.